The 21 T cell receptor beta chains below were found in one sample sequenced in a study of CXCR3-negative and CXCR3-positive naive CD8 T cells. No cognate antigen is known for these TCRs. It was by 5' RACE with UMI labels that the TRB cDNA libraries were prepared. TCRdb re-called the 5' RACE reads and gives one entry per CDR3 protein, without DNA. Reported are approximately 6,900 distinct CDR3 sequences; the ten largest clones contain less than 1.5%. Study-level results: Greater hydrophobicity was found in TRB CDR3s of CXCR3-positive naive cells than of CXCR3-negative naive cells.

Sequences were obtained from naive CXCR3+ CD8+ T cells from blood. Sample subset: CD45RO-CCR7+CD27+CD95- naive CD8+ T cells expressing CXCR3 (TNR3+). These receptors all stem from a human donor in good health. Some clones in this sample may be carry-over from other donors' samples.

The chain employs TRBV20-1 and TRBJ2-7; TCRdb's D call, TRBD2, is unchecked because there is no DNA. The CDR3 runs 15 residues. Germline CDR1 reads DFQATT; CDR2 reads SNEGSKA (reference sequence). CDR3 residues: CSARDTRLAEYEQYF.

This clonotype is called medium-sized based on its frequency. The rearrangement links TRBV29-1 to TRBJ2-1; the D gene TCRdb calls, TRBD2, cannot be checked with no DNA. Germline V gene lookup returns CDR1 SQVTM and CDR2 ANQGSEA. The CDR3 extends over 15 amino acids. The CDR3 protein is CSILLAGESLYEQFF.

The genes are TRBV7-6 and TRBJ2-7; there is no DNA to check the TCRdb D call of TRBD1. The germline V gene has CDR1 SGHVS and CDR2 FNYEAQ. The CDR3 has 16 residues. The CDR3 sequence: CASSSPRGTGSYEQYF.

The chain recombines TRBV7-8 with TRBJ1-2; TCRdb names TRBD1, which stays unverified in the absence of DNA. Per the germline V gene, CDR1 is SGHVS and CDR2 is FQNEAQ. This CDR3 region has 13 residues. CDR3 sequence: CASSFNRGDGYTF.

The chain links TRBV29-1 to TRBJ1-1; TCRdb lists TRBD1, though no DNA is available to test this call. This CDR3 contains 14 residues. CDR1 and CDR2 from the germline V gene are SQVTM and ANQGSEA. CDR3 loop: CSDGQPWVNTEAFF.

This clonotype ranks as medium-sized in terms of frequency. J is TRBJ2-3 and V is TRBV28; the TRBD2 assignment by TCRdb is unverifiable without DNA. The length of the CDR3 is 17 residues. Germline lookup yields CDR1 MDHEN and CDR2 SYDVKM. CDR3 sequence: CASSNLGLAGSTDTQYF.

The V call is TRBV12-3 or TRBV12-4, the J call TRBJ2-5; TCRdb's assignment of TRBD1 cannot be checked, as there is no DNA. The CDR3 loop spans 15 amino acids. The CDR3 sequence is CASSLEGRGWETQYF.

This chain connects TRBV19 to TRBJ2-5; the D gene TCRdb calls, TRBD1, cannot be checked with no DNA. Germline V gene data show CDR1 as LNHDA and CDR2 as SQIVND (reference sequence). This CDR3 is built from 15 residues. The CDR3 region is CASSLGAGGFETQYF.

By frequency, this clonotype registers medium-sized. The gene calls are TRBV29-1 and TRBJ2-1; TCRdb's assignment of TRBD2 cannot be checked, as there is no DNA. Germline loops: CDR1 SQVTM, CDR2 ANQGSEA. The CDR3 spans 13 residues. This chain's CDR3 is CSVEGLAGDEQFF.

In terms of frequency, this clonotype is medium-sized. The chain links TRBV11-2 to TRBJ2-3; as DNA is missing, the TRBD1 call by TCRdb cannot be tested. Germline V gene data show CDR1 as SGHAT and CDR2 as FQNNGV. CDR3 size: 16 residues. The CDR3 protein is CASSSVTVTSTDTQYF.

Measured by frequency, this clonotype is medium-sized. The chain recombines TRBV20-1 with TRBJ2-1; TCRdb picks TRBD1, but there is no DNA to check that call. Germline V gene sequence: CDR1 DFQATT, CDR2 SNEGSKA (reference sequence). This CDR3 has 17 amino acids. CDR3 in amino acids: CSASLPRAGSSYNEQFF.

This clonotype shows up as medium-sized by frequency. J is TRBJ1-1 and V is TRBV9; TCRdb outputs TRBD1, but without DNA this stays unchecked. The CDR3 covers 15 residues. Germline CDR1 SGDLS, CDR2 YYNGEE. This CDR3 is CASSPTHGGNTEAFF.

This clonotype is labeled medium-sized based on frequency. The CDR3 sequence is CASSPDTSGRSPYEQYF. The chain employs TRBV3-1 and TRBJ2-7; the D call of TRBD2 rests on TCRdb alone, since no DNA is present to check it. Germline CDR1 is LGHDT and CDR2 is YNNKEL (reference sequence). The CDR3 has 17 amino acids.

This clonotype is identified as medium-sized from frequency. The V call is TRBV29-1, the J call TRBJ2-1; the TRBD2 assignment by TCRdb is unverifiable without DNA. This CDR3 comprises 14 residues. Germline CDR1 is SQVTM and CDR2 is ANQGSEA. This chain's CDR3 is CSVDGGTVYNEQFF.

The chain couples TRBV29-1 to TRBJ1-1; lacking DNA, the TRBD1 call made by TCRdb goes unchecked. From germline, CDR1 is SQVTM and CDR2 ANQGSEA. This CDR3 region has 14 residues. CDR3 residues: CSAHPGRIQGEAFF.

The chain couples TRBV11-3 to TRBJ1-1. The CDR3 is 15 amino acids. Germline CDR1 reads SGHNT; CDR2 reads YENEEA. The CDR3 reads CASSLQVDMNTEAFF.

The chain links TRBV7-2 to TRBJ1-5; TCRdb picks TRBD1, but there is no DNA to check that call. This CDR3 region has 17 residues. Germline V gene data show CDR1 as SGHTA and CDR2 as FQGNSA. This chain's CDR3 is CASSLSLGGASNQPQHF.

V and J are TRBV6-1 and TRBJ2-5; TCRdb lists TRBD1, though no DNA is available to test this call. CDR3 length: 13 amino acids. Per the germline V gene, CDR1 is MNHNS and CDR2 is SASEGT. This CDR3 is CASSDGTQETQYF.

Measured by frequency, this clonotype is medium-sized. The V gene is TRBV28, the J gene TRBJ2-1; TCRdb picks TRBD1, but there is no DNA to check that call. CDR1 MDHEN and CDR2 SYDVKM come from the germline V gene. The CDR3 has 12 residues. The CDR3 sequence: CASSPGRTPQFF.

Considering frequency, this clonotype is medium-sized. The rearrangement joins TRBV4-1 to TRBJ2-1; the D call from TCRdb, TRBD2, cannot be confirmed without DNA. The CDR3 has 18 residues. Per germline, CDR1 MGHRA and CDR2 YSYEKL. CDR3 loop: CASSQAHLAGGSYNEQFF.

The CDR3 here is CASSRDPSGYNEQFF. The chain employs TRBV19 and TRBJ2-1; TCRdb reports TRBD2, a call that lacks DNA to check it against. This CDR3 comprises 15 residues. Germline CDR1 is LNHDA and CDR2 is SQIVND (reference sequence).